The sequence of this T cell receptor beta chain was determined in a study of blood T cell repertoires in COVID-19. Background on the study: From the United States, Italy and Spain came samples of acute and convalescent COVID-19. T cells, B-cell-depleted T cells, or PBMCs provided the cDNA or gDNA that served as material.

Original processing notes: Amplification of reference gene primers was used by the study to estimate nucleated cell counts. Produced via immunoSEQ multiplex PCR; TCRdb's table is partial and in-frame only. The V and J calls and clone size are taken from that table; D and trimming were inferred from the DNA. The data hold approximately 230,000 clones, with about 85% observed a single time. This clone was seen only a few times. Germline V gives CDR1 MDHEN, CDR2 SYDVKM. Trimming at V came to 6 bases and at J to 4 bases, leaving 2 bases not matched to a gene. This CDR3 spans 13 amino acids. The rearrangement joins TRBV28 to TRBJ1-2; 10 nucleotides match TRBD1. Sequencing was performed on peripheral blood. The source is a man in his thirties or forties with active or convalescent COVID-19. The CDR3 nucleotides are TGTGCCAGCAGGGGGACAGGGGCCTATGGCTACACCTTC. It codes for CASRGTGAYGYTF.